The 19 T cell receptor beta chains below come from one sample, sequenced in a study of T cell responses to AZD1222 COVID-19 vaccine. Generated by immunoSEQ multiplex PCR, the TCRdb table keeps only in-frame clones and is missing some. The table lists around 210,000 clones, around 94% of them singletons, with around 1.8% in the top ten. Material: peripheral blood, obtained 28 days after the second dose of the MenACWY control vaccine. The receptor set was obtained from an adult who received the MenACWY meningococcal vaccine as a control.

The V and J genes are TRBV5-1 and TRBJ2-2; 8 bases match TRBD1. After removal of 0 bases from V and 4 bases from J, the junction contained 11 bases not matched to a gene. CDR1 and CDR2 (germline): SGHRS, YFSETQ. The CDR3 consists of 18 residues. CDR3 residues: CASSLGPRGHGVTGELFF. Written as DNA, the CDR3 is TGCGCCAGCAGCTTGGGGCCCAGGGGGCACGGAGTCACCGGGGAGCTGTTTTTT.

The V gene is TRBV2, the J gene TRBJ2-2; D is ambiguous. Trimming left V 4 bases short and J 6 bases short, with 3 bases between. Per germline, CDR1 SNHLY and CDR2 FYNNEI. CDR3 length equals 11 residues. The CDR3, as DNA: TGTGCCAGCAGTGTCGCCGGGGAGCTGTTTTTT. Amino acid sequence: CASSVAGELFF.

The rearrangement links TRBV7-5 to TRBJ1-2. TRBV7-5 is listed as a pseudogene. The CDR3 has 11 residues. In DNA form, the CDR3 reads TGTGTCAGATCCGAGGCCTATGGCTACACCTTC. This encodes CVRSEAYGYTF.

V is TRBV6-5 and J is TRBJ2-7, with no clear D. The germline V and J ends were trimmed by 4 bases and 2 bases, with 9 bases remaining between them. This CDR3 contains 13 residues. Germline V gene data show CDR1 as MNHEY and CDR2 as SVGAGI. For the CDR3, the DNA is TGTGCCAGCAGTTCTAGGGATACCTACGAGCAGTACTTC. This gives the protein CASSSRDTYEQYF.

The gene calls are TRBV7-9 and TRBJ2-1; 11 bases are shared with TRBD2. Germline-derived CDR1 and CDR2 are SEHNR and FQNEAQ (reference sequence). CDR3 length: 15 residues. After removal of 6 bases from V and 5 bases from J, the junction contained 6 bases not matched to a gene. The CDR3 DNA reads as TGTGCCAGCAGTCTAGCGGGGGGACAAAACAATGAGCAGTTCTTC. It encodes CASSLAGGQNNEQFF.

This CDR3 is CASSPQGARDEKLFF. In DNA form, the CDR3 reads TGTGCCAGCAGCCCCCAGGGGGCGCGGGATGAAAAACTGTTTTTT. The gene calls are TRBV13 and TRBJ1-4; 8 positions agree with TRBD1. The V and J ends lost 5 bases and 6 bases, in that order; junction bases with no gene match: 8. Per the germline V gene, CDR1 is PRHDT and CDR2 is FYEKMQ (reference sequence). The CDR3 is made up of 15 amino acids.

J is TRBJ1-2 and V is TRBV10-3; 7 positions agree with TRBD1. V was clipped by 6 bases and J by 4 bases; unmatched bases: 8. Germline V lookup: CDR1 ENHRY, CDR2 SYGVKD. This CDR3 region has 14 residues. The CDR3 is CAIRADRVSYGYTF. CDR3 bases: TGTGCCATCAGAGCTGACAGGGTGAGCTATGGCTACACCTTC.

The chain joins TRBV28 to TRBJ1-2, with D perhaps TRBD1 (5 bases). The CDR3 runs to 14 residues. Germline V gene lookup returns CDR1 MDHEN and CDR2 SYDVKM. V was cut by 4 bases and J by 4 bases, with 13 bases left in between. CDR3: CASSSQGGIYGYTF. The DNA for the CDR3 is TGTGCCAGCAGTTCCCAGGGTGGCATCTATGGCTACACCTTC.

The chain carries TRBV7-8 and TRBJ2-7; a weak D match, TRBD2 (6 bases). Trimming removed 5 bases at V and 3 bases at J, with 20 bases between. CDR1 is SGHVS and CDR2 is FQNEAQ in the germline V gene. The CDR3 runs 16 residues. The CDR3 region has the DNA TGTGCCAGCAGCCGGGAGAGGGTTGGATCCCTCTACGAGCAGTACTTC. It encodes CASSRERVGSLYEQYF.

This sequence joins TRBV2 and TRBJ1-2; weak D call: TRBD1 (5 bases). Per the germline V gene, CDR1 is SNHLY and CDR2 is FYNNEI. Trimming took 1 base from V and 3 from J, leaving 9 bases between them. This CDR3 is built from 14 residues. DNA for the CDR3: TGTGCCAGCAGTGAAGAGGGGTTCGACTATGGCTACACCTTC. Its translation is CASSEEGFDYGYTF.

The genes are TRBV7-9 and TRBJ1-2; D unresolved. The CDR3 extends over 17 amino acids. Per germline, CDR1 SEHNR and CDR2 FQNEAQ (reference sequence). Trimming took 5 bases from V and 0 from J, leaving 19 bases between them. CDR3 residues: CASSDRLTPQANYGYTF. The CDR3, as DNA: TGTGCCAGCAGCGACCGATTAACTCCCCAAGCTAACTATGGCTACACCTTC.

The chain is built from TRBV27 and TRBJ2-2, with D unresolved. V shed 6 bases and J shed 5 bases, with 13 bases lying between them. The germline CDR1 and CDR2 sequences are MNHEY and SMNVEV (reference sequence). This CDR3 is built from 14 residues. In nucleotides, the CDR3 is TGTGCCAGCAGGGTCCAGTTAGGGACCGGGGAGCTGTTTTTT. It encodes CASRVQLGTGELFF.

The genes are TRBV29-1 and TRBJ2-3; 9 positions match TRBD1. Per germline, CDR1 SQVTM and CDR2 ANQGSEA. V lost 0 bases, J lost 6 bases, and 10 bases stayed unmatched. The CDR3 loop spans 16 amino acids. CDR3 sequence (DNA): TGCAGCGTTGAAGACCCCGGACAGGGGCAATGGGATACGCAGTATTTT. This gives the protein CSVEDPGQGQWDTQYF.

This rearrangement joins TRBV5-4 to TRBJ2-2, with unresolved D. Germline V gene data show CDR1 as SGHNT and CDR2 as YYREEE (reference sequence). Trimming cost V 2 bases and J 2 bases, with 16 bases left between them. The CDR3 extends over 17 amino acids. The CDR3 is CASSLDYGRQNTGELFF. The CDR3 DNA reads TGTGCCAGCAGCTTAGATTATGGGCGACAAAACACCGGGGAGCTGTTTTTT.

The V and J genes are TRBV25-1 and TRBJ1-1; possible D gene TRBD1, 5 bases. The CDR3 is made up of 13 amino acids. V was clipped by 6 bases and J by 4 bases, with 12 bases between them. Germline CDR1 MGHDK, CDR2 SYGVNS. The DNA of the CDR3 is TGTGCCAGCAGCGGAATCGGGGCCACTGAAGCTTTCTTT. Its translation: CASSGIGATEAFF.

V and J are TRBV4-3 and TRBJ2-5; 7 bases map to TRBD1. CDR1 and CDR2 from the germline V gene are LGHNA and YSLEER. After removal of 0 bases from V and 4 bases from J, the junction contained 5 bases not matched to a gene. The CDR3 runs 15 residues. The CDR3 loop is CASSQEGAGGETQYF. CDR3 in DNA: TGCGCCAGCAGCCAAGAAGGCGCAGGGGGAGAGACCCAGTACTTC.

CDR3 sequence (DNA): TGTGCCAGCAGTGAATCGGCCAGAAACCCCGGTGGTCCAACCTACGAGCAGTACTTC. This encodes CASSESARNPGGPTYEQYF. This chain connects TRBV6-4 to TRBJ2-7; D unresolved. Germline CDR1 and CDR2: MRHNA and SNTAGT. The CDR3 extends over 19 amino acids. With 3 bases removed from V and 2 bases from J, the gap between germline ends came to 26 bases.

The chain carries TRBV28 and TRBJ2-7; 9 bases are shared with TRBD1. This CDR3 is built from 14 residues. J lost 5 bases, V lost 5 bases, and 7 bases had no gene match. Germline loops: CDR1 MDHEN, CDR2 SYDVKM. CDR3 loop: CASSRDREVDEQYF. In DNA form, the CDR3 reads TGTGCCAGCAGTAGGGACAGGGAGGTGGACGAGCAGTACTTC.

The rearrangement joins TRBV7-2 to TRBJ2-1; weak D call: TRBD2 (5 bases). CDR1 and CDR2 (germline): SGHTA, FQGNSA. This CDR3 has 15 residues. Trimming took off 5 bases at V and 9 bases at J, with 20 bases between the two ends. The CDR3 nucleotides are TGTGCCAGCAGCACGGGCGGGCACCGGTCGGGTGAGCAGTTCTTC. Its protein product is CASSTGGHRSGEQFF.